This entry lists 21 T cell receptor beta chains sequenced from one sample in a study of blood T cell repertoires in COVID-19. Some clones are missing from TCRdb's copy, which holds only in-frame ones; the method was immunoSEQ multiplex PCR. This table holds approximately 89,000 clones, 65% to 80% found once. Sequencing was carried out using peripheral blood. The origin of the receptors is a human donor in a cohort sampled during active COVID-19.

The chain links TRBV28 to TRBJ2-3; weak D call: TRBD2 (6 bases). The CDR3 loop spans 12 amino acids. Trimming cost V 4 bases and J 6 bases, with 8 bases left between them. Germline-derived CDR1 and CDR2 are MDHEN and SYDVKM. DNA for the CDR3: TGTGCCAGCAGTTCCCGGGGGGATACGCAGTATTTT. Its protein product is CASSSRGDTQYF.

The J gene is TRBJ2-2, the V gene TRBV24-1, with a tentative D call TRBD1 (5 bases). V lost 6 bases, J lost 4 bases, and 20 bases lay in between. Germline values: CDR1 KGHDR, CDR2 SFDVKD. The CDR3 sequence is 17 residues long. The CDR3 here is CATSLGSGLILTGELFF. CDR3 coding DNA: TGTGCCACCAGTCTGGGGTCAGGGTTAATCCTCACCGGGGAGCTGTTTTTT.

The chain employs TRBV18 and TRBJ1-2, with D possibly being TRBD1 (5 bases). V dropped 4 bases and J dropped 2 bases, with 17 bases sitting between them. From germline, CDR1 is KGHSH and CDR2 LQKENI. This CDR3 is 16 amino acids long. The CDR3: CASSLTQGEANYGYTF. CDR3 nucleotides: TGTGCCAGCTCACTAACCCAAGGGGAAGCCAACTATGGCTACACCTTC.

This clone has a handful of counts. V and J are TRBV7-9 and TRBJ2-7; 10 bases match TRBD1. The CDR3 extends over 17 amino acids. CDR1 and CDR2 from the germline V gene are SEHNR and FQNEAQ (reference sequence). With V trimmed by 1 base and J by 4 bases, 10 bases remained unmatched. CDR3 DNA sequence: TGTGCCAGCAGCTTAGGGCACTTGGGACAGGGGCTATACGAGCAGTACTTC. Its protein product is CASSLGHLGQGLYEQYF.

The chain has TRBV29-1 and TRBJ1-1, with a weak D call TRBD1 (6 bases). Germline CDR1 is SQVTM and CDR2 is ANQGSEA. The CDR3 has 16 residues. V lost 7 bases and J 2 bases, leaving 23 bases between the germline ends. The chain's CDR3 is CSAGGRGKKGNTEAFF. In DNA, the CDR3 is TGCAGCGCTGGGGGGAGGGGGAAAAAAGGTAACACTGAAGCTTTCTTT.

This chain uses TRBV7-8 with TRBJ2-2, with 7 bases lining up with TRBD2. The germline gives CDR1 SGHVS, CDR2 FQNEAQ. The CDR3 extends over 16 amino acids. With 4 bases clipped from V and 0 bases from J, the junction kept 5 bases outside the gene matches. This CDR3 reads CASSSRSGTNTGELFF. CDR3 DNA: TGTGCCAGCAGCTCCCGCAGCGGGACGAACACCGGGGAGCTGTTTTTT.

The chain joins TRBV18 to TRBJ1-1, with a weak D call TRBD1 (5 bases). This CDR3 spans 13 amino acids. Trimming took off 3 bases at V and 11 bases at J, with 16 bases between the two ends. In germline, CDR1 is KGHSH, CDR2 LQKENI. The CDR3 bases are TGTGCCAGCTCACCTGGAAGGACAATCCAGGCTTTCTTT. It yields the protein CASSPGRTIQAFF.

DNA of the CDR3: TGTGCCACCAGCGGGGACTGGGGCAATGAGCAGTTCTTC. It yields the protein CATSGDWGNEQFF. The V call is TRBV15, the J call TRBJ2-1; D might be TRBD2 (6 bases). Trimming shortened V by 5 bases and J by 6 bases, and 11 bases separated the two germline ends. This CDR3 has 13 amino acids. Germline values: CDR1 LNHNV, CDR2 YYDKDF (reference sequence).

V and J are TRBV28 and TRBJ1-5; the D is unclear. The CDR3 extends over 12 amino acids. Germline V gene sequence: CDR1 MDHEN, CDR2 SYDVKM. V gave up 6 bases and J gave up 1 base, with 4 bases separating them. CDR3 in amino acids: CASRASNQPQHF. The CDR3 bases are TGTGCCAGCAGGGCCAGCAATCAGCCCCAGCATTTT. Filled out from reference TRBV28 and TRBJ1-5, the complete variable domain reads DVKVTQSSRYLVKRTGEKVFLECVQDMDHENMFWYRQDPGLGLRLIYFSYDVKMKEKGDIPEGYSVSREKKERFSLILESASTNQTSMYLCASRASNQPQHFGDGTRLSIL.

The V gene is TRBV2, the J gene TRBJ1-5; no firm D call. Germline V gene data show CDR1 as SNHLY and CDR2 as FYNNEI. CDR3 size: 14 residues. V lost 5 bases, J lost 0 bases, and 8 bases lay in between. The CDR3 bases are TGTGCCAGCAGTTACACATATAGCAATCAGCCCCAGCATTTT. Protein: CASSYTYSNQPQHF.

V gene TRBV5-6 combines with J gene TRBJ2-7; tentatively, D is TRBD1 (6 bases). CDR1 is SGHDT, CDR2 YYEEEE, per germline. V was trimmed by 4 bases and J by 3 bases, leaving 17 bases between them. The CDR3 has 15 amino acids. CDR3 loop: CASSPPGVGYYEQYF. The CDR3 DNA reads as TGTGCCAGCAGCCCCCCAGGGGTAGGGTACTACGAGCAGTACTTC. Complete variable domain (other parts from reference TRBV5-6 and TRBJ2-7): DAGVTQSPTHLIKTRGQQVTLRCSPKSGHDTVSWYQQALGQGPQFIFQYYEEEERQRGNFPDRFSGHQFPNYSSELNVNALLLGDSALYLCASSPPGVGYYEQYFGPGTRLTVT.

The chain carries TRBV30 and TRBJ2-1, with 15 bases matching TRBD2. CDR1 is GTSNPN and CDR2 is SVGIG in the germline V gene (reference sequence). Trimming took 3 bases from V and 11 from J; bases not matched to a gene: 14. The CDR3 is 17 amino acids. CDR3 in DNA: TGTGCCTGGAGCTCACTATCCGGGACTAGCGGGAGGCGTCAGCAGTTCTTC. It codes for CAWSSLSGTSGRRQQFF.

The rearrangement joins TRBV19 to TRBJ2-1, with TRBD2 as a possible D gene (5 bases). From germline, CDR1 is LNHDA and CDR2 SQIVND (reference sequence). V lost 6 bases, J lost 4 bases, and 10 bases lay in between. The CDR3 length is 13 residues. The CDR3 reads CASRRERYNEQFF. DNA for the CDR3: TGTGCCAGTAGAAGGGAGCGATACAATGAGCAGTTCTTC.

The V and J genes are TRBV9 and TRBJ2-1; 8 bases align to TRBD1. Germline loops: CDR1 SGDLS, CDR2 YYNGEE. This CDR3 has 15 amino acids. V gave up 0 bases and J gave up 9 bases; unmatched junction bases: 8. The CDR3 here is CASSVVARGHGEQFF. As DNA, the CDR3 is TGTGCCAGCAGCGTAGTCGCCAGGGGGCACGGTGAGCAGTTCTTC.

This clone was picked up a small number of times. This chain uses TRBV6-6 with TRBJ2-7, with 7 bases identical to TRBD2. Germline assignment: CDR1 MNHNY and CDR2 SVGAGI (reference sequence). The CDR3 is made up of 13 amino acids. J lost 5 bases, V lost 7 bases, and 8 bases had no gene match. DNA for the CDR3: TGTGCCAGCAAGGGCGGGAGAATCGACGAGCAGTACTTC. It specifies CASKGGRIDEQYF.

This rearrangement joins TRBV9 to TRBJ1-1; 7 nucleotides line up with TRBD1. CDR3 size: 13 residues. CDR1 SGDLS and CDR2 YYNGEE come from the germline V gene. V lost 2 bases and J lost 8; bases outside the gene matches: 6. Here the CDR3 DNA reads TGTGCCAGCAGCGTTACAGGGGACCGAGAAGCTTTCTTT. Translating it yields CASSVTGDREAFF.

This CDR3 reads CASSLVVAGTSGNYEQYF. CDR3 DNA: TGCGCCAGCAGCTTGGTGGTTGCAGGGACTAGCGGGAACTACGAGCAGTACTTC. The chain links TRBV5-1 to TRBJ2-7; TRBD2 matches 13 bases. The CDR3 runs to 18 residues. Trimming at V came to 0 bases and at J to 3 bases, leaving 9 bases not matched to a gene. Germline CDR1 reads SGHRS; CDR2 reads YFSETQ.

This chain links TRBV24-1 with TRBJ2-1; 10 bases align to TRBD2. With V trimmed by 2 bases and J by 7 bases, 10 bases remained unmatched. Germline CDR1 reads KGHDR; CDR2 reads SFDVKD. This CDR3 is built from 17 residues. The CDR3 reads CATSDSPSFSGRNEQFF. Here the CDR3 DNA reads TGTGCCACCAGTGATTCTCCAAGTTTTAGCGGGAGGAATGAGCAGTTCTTC.

The CDR3 DNA sequence: TGTGCCAGCAGCTTGCGTTCAACAGGGAGGGAAGAGCAGTACTTC. Its protein is CASSLRSTGREEQYF. The chain couples TRBV5-6 to TRBJ2-7; a weak D match, TRBD2 (7 bases). This CDR3 is 15 amino acids long. Deletions cut 1 base from V and 7 bases from J, with 18 bases between. Germline CDR1 is SGHDT and CDR2 is YYEEEE. Together with reference TRBV5-6 and TRBJ2-7, the CDR3 gives the full variable domain: DAGVTQSPTHLIKTRGQQVTLRCSPKSGHDTVSWYQQALGQGPQFIFQYYEEEERQRGNFPDRFSGHQFPNYSSELNVNALLLGDSALYLCASSLRSTGREEQYFGPGTRLTVT.

The CDR3 bases are TGTGCCAGCAGTGTCTGGCTTACAGGGGTCTCCTACGAGCAGTACTTC. This gives the protein CASSVWLTGVSYEQYF. The genes are TRBV6-1 and TRBJ2-7; 7 positions agree with TRBD1. The junction had 9 bases not matched to a gene; V was cut back by 4 bases and J by 0 bases. CDR3 length equals 16 residues. Looked up from germline, CDR1 is MNHNS and CDR2 is SASEGT.

The chain is built from TRBV29-1 and TRBJ2-7, with 9 positions matching TRBD1. This CDR3 comprises 12 residues. Germline CDR1 reads SQVTM; CDR2 reads ANQGSEA. J gave up 3 bases and V 7 bases, and 4 bases lay outside the gene matches. The CDR3 region is CSGLTGGYEQYF. CDR3 bases: TGCAGCGGTTTGACAGGGGGCTACGAGCAGTACTTC.